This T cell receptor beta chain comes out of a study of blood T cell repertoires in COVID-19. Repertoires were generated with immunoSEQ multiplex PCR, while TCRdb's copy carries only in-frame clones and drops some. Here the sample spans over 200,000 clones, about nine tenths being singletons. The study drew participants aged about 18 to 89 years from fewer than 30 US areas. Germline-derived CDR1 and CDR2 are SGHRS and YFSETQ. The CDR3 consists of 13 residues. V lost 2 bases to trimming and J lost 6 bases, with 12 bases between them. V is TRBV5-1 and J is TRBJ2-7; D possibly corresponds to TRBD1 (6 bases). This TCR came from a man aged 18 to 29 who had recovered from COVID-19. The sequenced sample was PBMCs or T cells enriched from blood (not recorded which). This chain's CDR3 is CASSLQGDSEQYF. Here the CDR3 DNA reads TGCGCCAGCAGCTTACAGGGTGATAGCGAGCAGTACTTC.